Included here is one T cell receptor (beta chain) sequence, with context. The data originate from a study of blood T cell repertoires in COVID-19. In the study overall: COVID-19 samples from acute and convalescent phases originated in the United States, Italy and Spain.

This CDR3 has 15 residues. Germline V gene sequence: CDR1 SGHRS, CDR2 YFSETQ. The V end lost 1 base, the J end lost 4 bases, and 14 bases lay between the germline ends. In the original workflow: Scientists estimated how many nucleated cells there were by amplifying reference gene primers. Repertoires were generated with immunoSEQ multiplex PCR, while TCRdb's copy carries only in-frame clones and drops some. The V and J calls and clone size are taken from that table; D and trimming were inferred from the DNA. The data show a few hundred thousand clones, roughly nine tenths seen once. The rearrangement links TRBV5-1 to TRBJ1-2; perhaps TRBD1 as D (6 bases). Sequenced material: peripheral blood. The TCR comes from a man aged 60 to 75 who had recovered from COVID-19. In DNA form, the CDR3 reads TGCGCCAGCAGCTTGACCTCAACAGGGTTCTATGGCTACACCTTC. Translation gives CASSLTSTGFYGYTF.